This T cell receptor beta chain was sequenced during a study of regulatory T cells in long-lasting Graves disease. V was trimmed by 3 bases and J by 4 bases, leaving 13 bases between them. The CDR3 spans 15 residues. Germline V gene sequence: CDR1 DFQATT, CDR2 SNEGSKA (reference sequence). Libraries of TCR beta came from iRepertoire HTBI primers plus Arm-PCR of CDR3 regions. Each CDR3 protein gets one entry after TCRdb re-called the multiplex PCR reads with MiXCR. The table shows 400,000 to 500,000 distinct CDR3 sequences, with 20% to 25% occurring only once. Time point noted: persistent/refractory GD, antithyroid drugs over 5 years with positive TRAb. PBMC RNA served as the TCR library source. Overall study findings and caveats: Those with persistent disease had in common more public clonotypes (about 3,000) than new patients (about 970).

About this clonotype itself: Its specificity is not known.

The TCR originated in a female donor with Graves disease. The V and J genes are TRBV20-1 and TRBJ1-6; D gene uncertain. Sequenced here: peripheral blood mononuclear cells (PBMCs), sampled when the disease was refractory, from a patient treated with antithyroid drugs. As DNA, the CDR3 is TGCAGTGCTAGCGGGCGTCAGACATATAATTCACCCCTCCACTTT. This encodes CSASGRQTYNSPLHF.